This T cell receptor beta chain was sequenced in a study of OX40 agonist ivuxolimab in advanced cancers. About the investigation overall: The costimulatory receptor OX40 (CD134) was targeted by ivuxolimab, a fully human IgG2 agonistic monoclonal antibody. Intravenous ivuxolimab was administered to patients every 2 weeks at six dose levels: 0.01, 0.1, 0.3, 1.5, 3 and 10 mg/kg. Of the approximately 54 patients in dose escalation, about 19 had hepatocellular carcinoma, around 15 had melanoma, 9 had renal cell carcinoma and 9 had head and neck cancer. A male proportion of roughly 80% and a mean age of about 60 years, ranging from about 23 to 90, were recorded for the dose-escalation cohort. Prior anti-PD-1, anti-PD-L1 or anti-CTLA-4 therapy was permitted, and checkpoint inhibitors had been received by less than 45% of dose-escalation patients. Partial responses were achieved by three dose-escalation patients, of whom one had hepatocellular carcinoma and two had cutaneous melanoma. Peripheral TCRbeta sequencing was intended to test whether TCR sequence diversity was altered and clonal T-cell expansion was caused by ivuxolimab. The paper describes the monotherapy dose-escalation part (N ≈ 51 patients) of the phase I trial of ivuxolimab. What the research found in general, with its limitations: After ivuxolimab, CD8+ T cells had more expanded clones than CD4+ T cells on average. Low levels of normalized T-cell clonal expansion were also seen in some patients who did not respond. The antigen specificity of the peripheral T cells that underwent clonal expansion was not determined. Partial responders in the 0.1-3.0 mg/kg groups had among the lowest normalized peripheral clonal expansion, especially among CD8+ T cells. At doses of 0.1 to 3.0 mg/kg, clonal expansion of both CD4+ and CD8+ blood T cells was observed from baseline to week 6.

The trial excluded patients who had a history of autoimmune disease or who were on systemic immunosuppression. In every dose cohort, peripheral blood was drawn for TCR sequencing at baseline, cycle 4 day 1, and cycle 7 day 1. Samples were obtained from an open-label, multicenter, first-in-human phase I dose-escalation trial of ivuxolimab. Adults with locally advanced or metastatic melanoma, renal cell, hepatocellular, or head and neck squamous cell carcinoma were enrolled in the trial. CD4+ and CD8+ T cells were sorted separately from peripheral blood before TCR sequencing. The CDR3 spans 13 residues, from the cysteine through the phenylalanine. Just CDR3 DNA is preserved here, 39 bases in frame from base 1. The germline ends are 5 bases apart after V is trimmed by 0 bases and J by 2 bases. The germline V gene encodes CDR1 LNHNV and CDR2 YYDKDF (reference sequence). Genomic DNA was extracted from sorted cells for sequencing of the TCRbeta CDR3 region. TCRbeta CDR3 regions were sequenced using the immunoSEQ Assay. TCRdb took this table from immuneACCESS and kept in-frame rearrangements with V and J called. Such tables lack part of the clones; where checked against another copy, unresolved V genes explain under half of the gap, and the rest is unexplained. The sample has about 88,000 clones on record, approximately 87% of them singletons. About 1.5% of the sample lies in the top ten.

About this clone: Which antigen it targets is not known. The input lacks base qualities; no much larger clone sits a single base away.

This specimen was CD4+ or CD8+ T cells sorted from blood, taken in a trial of the OX40 agonist ivuxolimab. This receptor was identified in an adult with an advanced solid tumor such as melanoma, head and neck, liver or kidney cancer. The rearranged segments are TRBV15 and TRBJ2-7; too little of a D gene remains to name it. The encoded CDR3 is CATSRDQAYEQYF. The DNA sequence is as follows: TGTGCCACCAGCAGAGATCAAGCCTACGAGCAGTACTTC.